Sequencing of this T cell receptor beta chain was carried out in a study of T cell changes during pregnancy in multiple sclerosis. Generated by immunoSEQ multiplex PCR, the TCRdb table keeps only in-frame clones and is missing some. Of around 69,000 clones listed, 92% are singletons. The CDR3 has 15 amino acids. V trimming: 2 bases; J trimming: 6 bases; junction bases outside the gene matches: 2. Germline V gives CDR1 SEHNR, CDR2 FQNEAQ (reference sequence). Sample: peripheral blood, taken in the first trimester of pregnancy. The clonotype originates from a female donor with multiple sclerosis, enrolled in a pregnancy study. J is TRBJ2-2 and V is TRBV7-9; TRBD1 matches at 11 bases. The CDR3 protein is CASSLMGQGAGELFF. The DNA for the CDR3 is TGTGCCAGCAGCTTAATGGGACAGGGGGCCGGGGAGCTGTTTTTT. Using reference TRBV7-9 and TRBJ2-2 for the parts outside the CDR3, the full variable domain is DTGVSQNPRHKITKRGQNVTFRCDPISEHNRLYWYRQTLGQGPEFLTYFQNEAQLEKSRLLSDRFSAERPKGSFSTLEIQRTEQGDSAMYLCASSLMGQGAGELFFGEGSRLTVL.